There are a few counts of the clone carrying this TCR beta chain. This record comes from a study of blood T cell repertoires in COVID-19. V was clipped by 4 bases and J by 0 bases, with 13 bases between them. In germline, CDR1 is MNHNS, CDR2 SASEGT. The CDR3 consists of 17 residues. Repertoires were generated with immunoSEQ multiplex PCR, while TCRdb's copy carries only in-frame clones and drops some. The repertoire includes roughly 32,000 clones, 75% to 90% of them detected once, and 44% sits in the top ten. The sequenced sample was peripheral blood. The rearrangement uses TRBV6-1 and TRBJ2-6; possible D gene TRBD1, 5 bases. This receptor was obtained from a man in his sixties with active or convalescent COVID-19. The CDR3, as DNA: TGTGCCAGCAGTGGCTGGGGCAGTCACTCTGGGGCCAACGTCCTGACTTTC. Encoded protein: CASSGWGSHSGANVLTF.